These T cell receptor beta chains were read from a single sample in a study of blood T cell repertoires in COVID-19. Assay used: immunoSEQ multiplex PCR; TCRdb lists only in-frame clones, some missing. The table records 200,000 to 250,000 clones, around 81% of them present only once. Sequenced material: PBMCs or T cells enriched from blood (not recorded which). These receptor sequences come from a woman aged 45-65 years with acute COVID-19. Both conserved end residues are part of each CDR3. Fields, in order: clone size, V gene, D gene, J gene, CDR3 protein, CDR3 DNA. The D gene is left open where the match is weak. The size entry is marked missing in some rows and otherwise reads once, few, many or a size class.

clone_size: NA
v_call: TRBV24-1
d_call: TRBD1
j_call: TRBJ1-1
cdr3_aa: CATMETGGLETEAFF
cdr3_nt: TGTGCCACCATGGAGACAGGGGGCTTAGAAACTGAAGCTTTCTTT

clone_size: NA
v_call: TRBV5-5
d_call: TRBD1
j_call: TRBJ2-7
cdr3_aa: CASSKKLGTDPKYF
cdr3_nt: TGTGCCAGCAGCAAAAAACTCGGGACAGACCCAAAGTACTTC

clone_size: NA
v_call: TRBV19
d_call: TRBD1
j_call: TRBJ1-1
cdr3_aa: CASSRRTGNTEAFF
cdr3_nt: TGTGCCAGTAGCCGACGGACAGGGAACACTGAAGCTTTCTTT

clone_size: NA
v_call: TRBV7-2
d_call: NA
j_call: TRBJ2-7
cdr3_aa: CASSPDRLSSYEQYF
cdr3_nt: TGTGCCAGCAGCCCCGACAGGCTAAGCTCCTACGAGCAGTACTTC

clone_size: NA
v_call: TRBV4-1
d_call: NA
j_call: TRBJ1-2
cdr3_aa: CASSQYGVGLNYGYTF
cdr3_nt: TGCGCCAGCAGCCAATACGGGGTGGGATTGAACTATGGCTACACCTTC

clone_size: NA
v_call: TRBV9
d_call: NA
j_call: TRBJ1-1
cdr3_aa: CASSAAGANTEAFF
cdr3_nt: TGTGCCAGCAGCGCCGCAGGGGCGAACACTGAAGCTTTCTTT

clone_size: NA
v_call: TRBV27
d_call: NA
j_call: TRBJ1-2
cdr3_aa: CASSLRGSDGYTF
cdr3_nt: TGTGCCAGCAGTTTGAGAGGTTCGGATGGCTACACCTTC

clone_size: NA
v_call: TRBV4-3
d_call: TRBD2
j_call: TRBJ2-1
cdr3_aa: CASSPDSRGGIRDNEQFF
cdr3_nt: TGCGCCAGCAGCCCTGATTCCCGGGGGGGCATCCGGGACAATGAGCAGTTCTTC

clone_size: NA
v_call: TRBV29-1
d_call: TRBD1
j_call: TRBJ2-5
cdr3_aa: CSVGQGRGETQYF
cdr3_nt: TGCAGCGTCGGACAGGGGAGGGGGGAGACCCAGTACTTC

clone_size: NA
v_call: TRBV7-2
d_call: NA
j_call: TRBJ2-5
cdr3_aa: CASSLAGGAGETQYF
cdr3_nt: TGTGCCAGCAGCTTAGCGGGGGGGGCCGGAGAGACCCAGTACTTC

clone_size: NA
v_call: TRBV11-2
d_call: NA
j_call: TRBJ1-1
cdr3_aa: CASSFGSTEAFF
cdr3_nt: TGTGCCAGCAGCTTCGGGTCCACTGAAGCTTTCTTT

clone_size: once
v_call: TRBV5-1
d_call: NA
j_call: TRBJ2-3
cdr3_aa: CASSLGYQDTQYF
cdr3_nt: TGCGCCAGCAGCCTAGGATATCAGGATACGCAGTATTTT

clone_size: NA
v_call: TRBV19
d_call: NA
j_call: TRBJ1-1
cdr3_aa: CASSITVNTEAFF
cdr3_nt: TGTGCCAGTAGTATCACGGTGAACACTGAAGCTTTCTTT

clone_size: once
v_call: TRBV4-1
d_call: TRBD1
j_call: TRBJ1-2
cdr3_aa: CASSERTGKDYGYTF
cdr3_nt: TGCGCCAGCAGTGAACGGACAGGGAAGGACTATGGCTACACCTTC

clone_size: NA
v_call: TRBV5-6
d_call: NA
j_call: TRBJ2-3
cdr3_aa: CASSLPPQTDTQYF
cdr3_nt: TGTGCCAGCAGCTTGCCCCCCCAGACAGATACGCAGTATTTT

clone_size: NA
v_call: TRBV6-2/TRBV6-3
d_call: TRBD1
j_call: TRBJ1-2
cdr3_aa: CASSSRTPGQSSLGYGYTF
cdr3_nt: TGTGCCAGCAGTTCGAGAACTCCGGGACAGTCGAGTTTGGGCTATGGCTACACCTTC

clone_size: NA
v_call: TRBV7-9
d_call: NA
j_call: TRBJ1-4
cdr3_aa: CASSLGGGATNEKLFF
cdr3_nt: TGTGCCAGCAGCTTAGGAGGGGGAGCAACTAATGAAAAACTGTTTTTT

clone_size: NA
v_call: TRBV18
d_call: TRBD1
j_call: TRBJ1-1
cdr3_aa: CASSWGQGIGTEAFF
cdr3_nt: TGTGCCAGCTCTTGGGGACAGGGGATTGGGACTGAAGCTTTCTTT

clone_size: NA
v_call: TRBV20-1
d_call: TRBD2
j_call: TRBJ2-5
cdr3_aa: CRASGETQYF
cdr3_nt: TGCAGGGCTAGCGGGGAGACCCAGTACTTC

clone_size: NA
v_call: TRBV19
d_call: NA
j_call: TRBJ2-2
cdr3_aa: CASRYNPHRELFF
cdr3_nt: TGTGCCAGTAGGTACAACCCACACCGGGAGCTGTTTTTT

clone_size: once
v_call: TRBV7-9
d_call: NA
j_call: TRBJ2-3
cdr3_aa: CASSPRQDDTQYF
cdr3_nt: TGTGCCAGCAGCCCACGACAGGATGATACGCAGTATTTT

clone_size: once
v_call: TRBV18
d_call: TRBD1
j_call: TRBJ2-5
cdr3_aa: CASSPRTGMTETQYF
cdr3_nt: TGTGCCAGCTCACCGCGGACAGGGATGACGGAGACCCAGTACTTC